The 28 T cell receptor beta chains below were found in one sample sequenced in a study of OX40 agonist ivuxolimab in advanced cancers. Repertoires were generated with immunoSEQ multiplex PCR, while TCRdb's copy carries only in-frame clones and drops some. The table shows under 85,000 clones, with about 87% occurring only once. The material was CD4+ or CD8+ T cells sorted from blood, obtained in a trial of the OX40 agonist ivuxolimab. The receptors were sampled from an adult with an advanced solid tumor such as melanoma, head and neck, liver or kidney cancer.

In regard to this clone: This specimen includes other DNA sequences encoding the same CDR3. This chain connects TRBV18 to TRBJ2-5; D gene ambiguous. The germline V gene has CDR1 KGHSH and CDR2 LQKENI. CDR3 size: 12 residues. Trimming removed 3 bases at V and 4 bases at J, with 6 bases between. The CDR3 nucleotides are TGTGCCAGCTCACCTAGTCGAGAGACCCAGTACTTC. Amino acids: CASSPSRETQYF.

The chain uses TRBV7-9 and TRBJ1-1; 10 bases are shared with TRBD1. Germline CDR1 and CDR2: SEHNR and FQNEAQ (reference sequence). Trimming at V came to 6 bases and at J to 5 bases, leaving 6 bases not matched to a gene. This CDR3 contains 14 residues. The CDR3 DNA sequence: TGTGCCAGCAGTACCGGGACAGGGGCAACTGAAGCTTTCTTT. As protein: CASSTGTGATEAFF. The variable domain in full, completed from reference TRBV7-9 and TRBJ1-1, reads DTGVSQNPRHKITKRGQNVTFRCDPISEHNRLYWYRQTLGQGPEFLTYFQNEAQLEKSRLLSDRFSAERPKGSFSTLEIQRTEQGDSAMYLCASSTGTGATEAFFGQGTRLTVV.

This chain uses TRBV4-3 with TRBJ1-2; D is possibly TRBD1 (6 bases). Germline V gene lookup returns CDR1 LGHNA and CDR2 YSLEER. The CDR3 totals 14 residues. V was shortened by 1 base and J by 5 bases, with 11 bases between the two germline ends. The DNA for the CDR3 is TGCGCCAGCAGCCAAGTGGGGGGCGCGTATGGCTACACCTTC. Protein product: CASSQVGGAYGYTF.

The chain employs TRBV6-5 and TRBJ1-6; no clear D gene. Trimming removed 2 bases from V and 11 bases from J, with 10 bases in between. There are 13 residues in the CDR3. CDR1 and CDR2 from the germline V gene are MNHEY and SVGAGI. DNA of the CDR3: TGTGCCAGCAGTTACAGGGAATTAACACCCCTCCACTTT. Protein product: CASSYRELTPLHF.

The chain is built from TRBV28 and TRBJ2-3; the D gene is possibly TRBD2 (6 bases). The CDR3 is made up of 15 amino acids. Germline V CDR1 and CDR2: MDHEN, SYDVKM. V dropped 4 bases and J dropped 6 bases, with 17 bases sitting between them. In nucleotides, the CDR3 is TGTGCCAGCAGTTCTAGACTAGGGGTGGGGGATACGCAGTATTTT. Translation: CASSSRLGVGDTQYF.

The V and J genes are TRBV21-1 and TRBJ1-5. TRBV21-1 is given as a pseudogene. This CDR3 contains 14 residues. The CDR3 loop is CASSKVGRDQPQHF. The DNA for the CDR3 is TGTGCCAGCAGCAAAGTGGGACGGGATCAGCCCCAGCATTTT.

The V and J genes are TRBV7-9 and TRBJ2-3; no clear D gene. The CDR3 covers 15 residues. Germline CDR1 and CDR2: SEHNR and FQNEAQ (reference sequence). Between the trimmed V and J ends, which lost 1 base and 2 bases, there was a span of 10 bases. In DNA form, the CDR3 reads TGTGCCAGCAGCTTAGGATGGGTATTCACAGATACGCAGTATTTT. Translated, it gives CASSLGWVFTDTQYF. The whole variable domain, remainder taken from reference TRBV7-9 and TRBJ2-3, is DTGVSQNPRHKITKRGQNVTFRCDPISEHNRLYWYRQTLGQGPEFLTYFQNEAQLEKSRLLSDRFSAERPKGSFSTLEIQRTEQGDSAMYLCASSLGWVFTDTQYFGPGTRLTVL.

The chain has TRBV9 and TRBJ1-6; D gene ambiguous. The CDR3 runs to 14 residues. Trimming took off 0 bases at V and 10 bases at J, with 11 bases between the two ends. Germline V gene lookup returns CDR1 SGDLS and CDR2 YYNGEE. The CDR3 sequence is CASSVVAAQSPLHF. The CDR3 nucleotides read TGTGCCAGCAGCGTAGTGGCGGCTCAATCACCCCTCCACTTT.

This clone was recorded once. This chain uses TRBV19 with TRBJ2-7, with 7 positions matching TRBD1. Per the germline V gene, CDR1 is LNHDA and CDR2 is SQIVND (reference sequence). CDR3 length: 13 residues. After removal of 8 bases from V and 3 bases from J, the junction contained 7 bases not matched to a gene. The CDR3 sequence: CASARDSVYEQYF. The CDR3 nucleotides read TGTGCCAGTGCGAGGGACAGCGTCTACGAGCAGTACTTC.

CDR3 bases: TGTGCCAGCAGTCCCCTGACAGGGGGCCTCGCCCAGCCCCAGCATTTT. Translation: CASSPLTGGLAQPQHF. This rearrangement joins TRBV27 to TRBJ1-5, with 10 bases lining up with TRBD1. Germline CDR1 is MNHEY and CDR2 is SMNVEV (reference sequence). The length of the CDR3 is 16 residues. J was trimmed by 7 bases and V by 5 bases; bases with no gene match: 11.

This chain uses TRBV19 with TRBJ1-2; D is perhaps TRBD1 (6 bases). V was pared by 0 bases and J by 12 bases, with 17 bases between. Germline-derived CDR1 and CDR2 are LNHDA and SQIVND (reference sequence). There are 14 residues in the CDR3. Here the CDR3 DNA reads TGTGCCAGTAGTATAGATCGGGGGGCAGGAGGCAACACCTTC. This codes for CASSIDRGAGGNTF.

The chain recombines TRBV5-1 with TRBJ2-2, with 10 bases fitting TRBD2. Germline lookup yields CDR1 SGHRS and CDR2 YFSETQ. After removal of 0 bases from V and 5 bases from J, the junction contained 4 bases not matched to a gene. This CDR3 spans 16 amino acids. CDR3 amino acids: CASSLASSGGTGELFF. CDR3 in DNA: TGCGCCAGCAGCTTGGCTTCTAGCGGGGGTACCGGGGAGCTGTTTTTT.

This clone was found once. The chain joins TRBV5-1 to TRBJ2-3; TRBD2 matches 15 bases. V shed 3 bases, J shed 4 bases, and the junction held 3 bases outside the gene matches. Germline V gene sequence: CDR1 SGHRS, CDR2 YFSETQ. The CDR3 loop spans 16 amino acids. CDR3 sequence (DNA): TGCGCCAGCAGCTCCGGACTAGCGGGGGGGGCAGATACGCAGTATTTT. Protein: CASSSGLAGGADTQYF. The whole variable domain, filled in from reference TRBV5-1 and TRBJ2-3, reads KAGVTQTPRYLIKTRGQQVTLSCSPISGHRSVSWYQQTPGQGLQFLFEYFSETQRNKGNFPGRFSGRQFSNSRSEMNVSTLELGDSALYLCASSSGLAGGADTQYFGPGTRLTVL.

The chain links TRBV10-2 to TRBJ2-1; 10 bases fit TRBD2. This CDR3 spans 16 amino acids. Losses at the gene ends were 2 bases for V and 0 bases for J; bases not matched to a gene: 1. The V gene's germline CDR1 is WSHSY and CDR2 SAAADI. The CDR3 DNA reads as TGCGCCAGCAGTGAGAGCGGGAGGGCCTCCTACAATGAGCAGTTCTTC. This gives the protein CASSESGRASYNEQFF.

The rearrangement joins TRBV7-2 to TRBJ1-5; TRBD1 aligns across 8 bases. The V and J ends lost 5 bases and 7 bases, in that order; junction bases with no gene match: 7. The CDR3 is 14 residues long. Germline V gene sequence: CDR1 SGHTA, CDR2 FQGNSA. CDR3 protein: CASSRAGGEQPQHF. CDR3 DNA sequence: TGTGCCAGCAGCCGGGCAGGGGGCGAACAGCCCCAGCATTTT.

The V gene is TRBV6-1, the J gene TRBJ1-2; no clear D. CDR1 MNHNS and CDR2 SASEGT come from the germline V gene. The CDR3 covers 17 residues. V shed 2 bases and J shed 0 bases, with 16 bases lying between them. The CDR3 spells CASSERFGRTSNYGYTF. The CDR3, as DNA: TGTGCCAGCAGTGAACGGTTCGGCAGGACCTCTAACTATGGCTACACCTTC.

Only a few counts were recorded for this clone. This chain uses TRBV28 with TRBJ1-2; 7 bases match TRBD1. The germline CDR1 and CDR2 sequences are MDHEN and SYDVKM. This CDR3 is 12 amino acids long. Trimming at V came to 5 bases and at J to 4 bases, leaving 1 base not matched to a gene. The CDR3 DNA reads TGTGCCAGCAGTGGGGACAGCTATGGCTACACCTTC. As protein: CASSGDSYGYTF.

This clone has only a few counts. The CDR3: CASSYGTNYGYTF. The CDR3 DNA is TGCGCCAGCAGCTATGGAACTAACTATGGCTACACCTTC. The chain recombines TRBV5-1 with TRBJ1-2; D not resolved. V shed 3 bases and J shed 0 bases, with 6 bases lying between them. The CDR3 has 13 amino acids. Germline CDR1 SGHRS, CDR2 YFSETQ.

This clone was recorded only once. The chain employs TRBV4-3 and TRBJ1-2, with no clear D. V lost 0 bases and J 5 bases, leaving 13 bases between the germline ends. The CDR3 is 15 residues long. CDR1 LGHNA and CDR2 YSLEER come from the germline V gene. The CDR3 region is CASSQEYADKYGYTF. Here the CDR3 DNA reads TGCGCCAGCAGCCAAGAATATGCAGACAAGTATGGCTACACCTTC.

This chain connects TRBV7-9 to TRBJ2-3, with D possibly being TRBD1 (6 bases). The germline gives CDR1 SEHNR, CDR2 FQNEAQ (reference sequence). Trimming stripped 4 bases from V and 0 bases from J, with 11 bases between. This CDR3 spans 15 amino acids. CDR3 DNA sequence: TGTGCCAGCAGCTCCGGACAGACTAGCACAGATACGCAGTATTTT. It translates to CASSSGQTSTDTQYF.

The J gene is TRBJ2-3, the V gene TRBV4-2, with 10 bases identical to TRBD2. V trimming: 1 base; J trimming: 1 base; junction bases outside the gene matches: 2. The germline V gene has CDR1 LGHNA and CDR2 YNFKEQ. The CDR3 runs to 16 residues. CDR3 protein: CASSQAAGGRTDTQYF. CDR3 DNA: TGTGCCAGCAGCCAAGCAGCGGGAGGGCGCACAGATACGCAGTATTTT.

The chain employs TRBV30 and TRBJ2-3; D remains ambiguous. Looked up from germline, CDR1 is GTSNPN and CDR2 is SVGIG (reference sequence). V was shortened by 1 base and J by 4 bases, with 3 bases between the two germline ends. The CDR3 is 11 amino acids. The CDR3 bases are TGTGCCTGGAGTGCCCCAGATACGCAGTATTTT. It is translated as CAWSAPDTQYF.

The rearrangement uses TRBV30 and TRBJ1-5; the D gene is possibly TRBD1 (5 bases). CDR1 GTSNPN and CDR2 SVGIG come from the germline V gene (reference sequence). With 0 bases removed from V and 4 bases from J, the gap between germline ends came to 19 bases. This CDR3 comprises 17 residues. The CDR3 DNA reads TGTGCCTGGAGTGTATCGGTCACCGGGACTTTAAATCAGCCCCAGCATTTT. This codes for CAWSVSVTGTLNQPQHF.

The V call is TRBV7-9, the J call TRBJ1-5; perhaps TRBD1 as D (5 bases). Germline CDR1 SEHNR, CDR2 FQNEAQ (reference sequence). V was trimmed by 6 bases and J by 6 bases, leaving 15 bases between them. The CDR3 runs 14 residues. The CDR3 loop reads CASRPGRLRQPQHF. Here the CDR3 DNA reads TGTGCCAGCAGGCCGGGACGGCTCCGTCAGCCCCAGCATTTT. Full variable domain (rest looked up from reference TRBV7-9 and TRBJ1-5): DTGVSQNPRHKITKRGQNVTFRCDPISEHNRLYWYRQTLGQGPEFLTYFQNEAQLEKSRLLSDRFSAERPKGSFSTLEIQRTEQGDSAMYLCASRPGRLRQPQHFGDGTRLSIL.

This chain links TRBV5-1 with TRBJ1-3; tentatively, D is TRBD1 (5 bases). V lost 2 bases and J 0 bases, leaving 12 bases between the germline ends. The germline gives CDR1 SGHRS, CDR2 YFSETQ. The CDR3 consists of 16 residues. CDR3 sequence reads: CASSFGAGVSGNTIYF. Written as DNA, the CDR3 is TGCGCCAGCAGCTTTGGGGCAGGAGTCTCTGGAAACACCATATATTTT.

The chain combines TRBV4-3 with TRBJ2-1, with TRBD2 matching over 8 bases. Per germline, CDR1 LGHNA and CDR2 YSLEER. J lost 2 bases, V lost 1 base, and 7 bases had no gene match. This CDR3 spans 17 amino acids. CDR3 sequence: CASSQGPRGGTYNEQFF. The CDR3 DNA is TGCGCCAGCAGCCAAGGCCCACGGGGGGGTACCTACAATGAGCAGTTCTTC.

The V gene is TRBV10-3, the J gene TRBJ1-2; 7 bases align to TRBD1. Trimming cost V 2 bases and J 7 bases; bases outside gene matches: 4. The CDR3 has 13 residues. From germline, CDR1 is ENHRY and CDR2 SYGVKD. CDR3 region: CAISEGTDFGYTF. DNA for the CDR3: TGTGCCATCAGTGAGGGGACAGATTTTGGCTACACCTTC.

V usage is TRBV6-1 and J usage is TRBJ2-2; 9 nucleotides line up with TRBD1. Germline V CDR1 and CDR2: MNHNS, SASEGT. CDR3 size: 15 residues. V lost 6 bases to trimming and J lost 3 bases; unmatched junction nucleotides: 5. CDR3 region: CASRLQGADTGELFF. Written as DNA, the CDR3 is TGTGCCAGCAGATTACAGGGGGCCGACACCGGGGAGCTGTTTTTT.